The rows below give T cell receptor beta chains drawn from one sample of a study of T cell changes during pregnancy in multiple sclerosis. The method was immunoSEQ multiplex PCR; TCRdb's version includes in-frame clones alone and lacks a portion of them. This sample has tens of thousands of clones, with about nine tenths found just once. The source was CD4+ T cells from peripheral blood mononuclear cells, collected in the second trimester of pregnancy. These TCRs come from a female donor with multiple sclerosis, enrolled in a pregnancy study. The CDR3 runs from the conserved cysteine through the conserved F or W. D genes are given only for firm matches. Clone size is given for some rows only: seen once, a few or many times, or a class if the clone is expanded.

v_call,clone_size,j_call,d_call,cdr3_aa,cdr3_nt
TRBV19,NA,TRBJ1-3,NA,CASSVDGGHRNTIYF,TGTGCCAGTAGTGTCGACGGAGGGCACCGAAACACCATATATTTT
TRBV5-4,few,TRBJ2-7,TRBD1,CASSLPGTGNSLKYF,TGTGCCAGCAGCTTACCCGGGACAGGAAACTCATTGAAATACTTC
TRBV19,NA,TRBJ1-1,NA,CASSNEGGSNTEAFF,TGTGCCAGTAGTAACGAAGGTGGGAGCAACACTGAAGCTTTCTTT
TRBV30,NA,TRBJ1-1,TRBD1,CAWSTGQGETEAFF,TGTGCCTGGAGTACGGGACAGGGTGAAACTGAAGCTTTCTTT
TRBV2,NA,TRBJ1-1,NA,CASKLQMNTEAFF,TGTGCCAGCAAATTACAGATGAACACTGAAGCTTTCTTT
TRBV27,once,TRBJ1-6,NA,CASSWRNSPLHF,TGTGCCAGCAGTTGGAGGAATTCACCCCTCCACTTT
TRBV27,once,TRBJ1-4,NA,CASSWSAPGLIPLDNEKLFF,TGTGCCAGCAGTTGGTCAGCGCCAGGGCTGATCCCGCTGGATAATGAAAAACTGTTTTTT
TRBV5-6,NA,TRBJ2-1,NA,CASSLTSTRSSYNEQFF,TGTGCCAGCAGCTTGACCTCTACTCGGAGCTCCTACAATGAGCAGTTCTTC
TRBV10-3,NA,TRBJ2-7,TRBD1,CAIRAGQGALEQYF,TGTGCCATCAGGGCGGGACAGGGGGCCCTCGAGCAGTACTTC
TRBV7-2,NA,TRBJ2-1,NA,CASTFVGEQFF,TGTGCCAGCACCTTCGTCGGTGAGCAGTTCTTC
TRBV30,NA,TRBJ2-3,TRBD1,CAWSPGQGKSDTQYF,TGTGCCTGGAGTCCGGGACAGGGAAAATCAGATACGCAGTATTTT
TRBV2,once,TRBJ1-1,TRBD1,CASSDGGQYRGAEAFF,TGTGCCAGCAGTGATGGGGGCCAATACAGGGGTGCTGAAGCTTTCTTT
TRBV7-2,NA,TRBJ2-7,TRBD1,CASSLAGQGAHEQYF,TGTGCCAGCAGCTTAGCGGGACAGGGTGCCCACGAGCAGTACTTC
TRBV27,NA,TRBJ2-7,TRBD1,CASSPRRGTGIYEQYF,TGTGCCAGCAGTCCCCGCCGGGGGACAGGGATATACGAGCAGTACTTC
TRBV9,once,TRBJ2-7,NA,CASSVAAVPLYEQYF,TGTGCCAGCAGCGTAGCGGCGGTCCCCCTCTACGAGCAGTACTTC
TRBV6-1,NA,TRBJ2-6,TRBD1,CASSARITGAGANVLTF,TGTGCCAGCAGTGCCCGCATAACAGGGGCCGGGGCCAACGTCCTGACTTTC
TRBV7-8,NA,TRBJ1-3,NA,CASSLGPGSGNTIYF,TGTGCCAGCAGCTTGGGCCCGGGGTCTGGAAACACCATATATTTT
TRBV29-1,NA,TRBJ2-3,NA,CSVEDLNTQYF,TGCAGCGTTGAAGATCTAAATACGCAGTATTTT
TRBV7-2,NA,TRBJ2-5,NA,CASSLSEETQYF,TGTGCCAGCAGCTTATCAGAAGAGACCCAGTACTTC
TRBV5-1,NA,TRBJ2-1,TRBD2,CASRILAGALSYNEQFF,TGCGCCAGCAGGATACTAGCGGGGGCACTGTCCTACAATGAGCAGTTCTTC
TRBV29-1,NA,TRBJ2-1,TRBD2,CSLAVSYNEQFF,TGCAGCCTAGCGGTCTCCTACAATGAGCAGTTCTTC
TRBV5-1,NA,TRBJ1-2,TRBD1,CASSLTGGDGYTF,TGCGCCAGCAGCTTGACAGGGGGAGATGGCTACACCTTC
TRBV30,NA,TRBJ1-2,NA,CAWSDRFGYTF,TGTGCCTGGAGTGACAGGTTTGGCTACACCTTC
TRBV14,NA,TRBJ1-2,NA,CASSQGRSLYGYTF,TGTGCCAGCAGCCAAGGTCGGTCCCTTTATGGCTACACCTTC
TRBV7-9,once,TRBJ2-1,TRBD2,CASSSPPGALAGGYNEQFF,TGTGCCAGCAGCTCCCCCCCGGGTGCTCTAGCGGGGGGCTACAATGAGCAGTTCTTC
TRBV7-2,once,TRBJ2-3,NA,CASSTTRGASGRTDTQYF,TGTGCCAGCAGCACCACACGGGGGGCTAGCGGTCGCACAGATACGCAGTATTTT
TRBV7-2,NA,TRBJ1-5,TRBD1,CASSRTGQGLGNQPQHF,TGTGCCAGCAGCCGAACCGGACAGGGCCTGGGCAATCAGCCCCAGCATTTT
TRBV4-2,NA,TRBJ1-3,TRBD1,CASSQGQGAVGGNTIYF,TGTGCCAGCAGCCAGGGACAGGGGGCAGTTGGTGGAAACACCATATATTTT
TRBV5-6,NA,TRBJ2-5,NA,CASSLARREETQYF,TGTGCCAGCAGCTTGGCTCGCAGGGAAGAGACCCAGTACTTC
TRBV19,NA,TRBJ1-1,TRBD1,CASTLQGSPSSQAFF,TGTGCCAGTACCCTACAGGGGTCCCCTTCCTCCCAAGCTTTCTTT
TRBV9,NA,TRBJ1-1,TRBD1,CASSAQTTSGDRERGAFF,TGTGCCAGCAGCGCCCAAACCACCTCTGGGGACAGAGAGCGCGGAGCTTTCTTT
TRBV7-7,NA,TRBJ2-2,TRBD2,CASTSPSGRGDTGELFF,TGTGCTAGCACCTCCCCTAGCGGGAGGGGAGACACCGGGGAGCTGTTTTTT
TRBV21-1,NA,TRBJ2-4,NA,CASSKAPRDKDIQYF,TGTGCCAGCAGCAAAGCGCCTAGGGACAAGGACATTCAGTACTTC
TRBV6-5,NA,TRBJ2-1,TRBD2,CASRLAGDLYNEQFF,TGTGCCAGCCGACTAGCGGGGGACCTCTACAATGAGCAGTTCTTC
TRBV7-2,NA,TRBJ1-1,NA,CASSSQRGAFF,TGTGCCAGCAGCTCTCAAAGAGGAGCTTTCTTT
TRBV5-4,NA,TRBJ1-6,NA,CASSLDVSRQGTPLHF,TGTGCCAGCAGCTTGGATGTCTCCAGGCAGGGGACACCCCTCCACTTT
TRBV5-4,NA,TRBJ2-1,TRBD1,CASSPGQGAYNEQFF,TGTGCCAGCAGCCCCGGACAGGGGGCGTACAATGAGCAGTTCTTC